This TCR beta chain was recovered during a study of blood T cell repertoires in COVID-19. Data came from immunoSEQ multiplex PCR; TCRdb stores just in-frame clones and leaves some out. In the table there are 200,000 to 300,000 clones, more than 65% of which are singletons. The CDR3 is 15 amino acids. V was pared by 3 bases and J by 5 bases, with 14 bases between. Looked up from germline, CDR1 is MGHDK and CDR2 is SYGVNS. This receptor was identified in a middle-aged man who had recovered from COVID-19. V gene TRBV25-1 combines with J gene TRBJ2-1; D not certain. The sequencing sample was made of peripheral blood. The CDR3 nucleotides are TGTGCCAGCAGTGATCCAGGTAGTGGGCACAATGAGCAGTTCTTC. It specifies CASSDPGSGHNEQFF.